The rows below give T cell receptor beta chains drawn from one sample of a study of beta chain features in type 1 diabetes. TCRdb's copy holds only in-frame clones and misses some; the assay was immunoSEQ multiplex PCR. Of some 190,000 clones listed, 7.8% were seen once; the top ten hold 0.94%. The specimen was central memory CD4+ T cells from blood. The source of these receptors is a woman in her forties with type 1 diabetes. The CDR3 runs from the conserved cysteine through the conserved F or W. D genes are given only for firm matches. Where a row states a size, it is once, few, many or the class of an expanded clone; other rows omit it.

j_gene	abundance	v_gene	d_gene	CDR3nt	CDR3aa
TRBJ2-6	many	TRBV19	TRBD1	TGTGCCTCTAACAGGGGCGCCGGGGCCAACGTCCTGACTTTC	CASNRGAGANVLTF
TRBJ1-2	many	TRBV18	-	TGTGCCAGCTCACCTGGAGGCGAAGCTGGCTACACCTTC	CASSPGGEAGYTF
TRBJ2-7	few	TRBV9	-	TGTGCCAGCAGCGCGCTCGACAGCTACGAGCAGTACTTC	CASSALDSYEQYF
TRBJ2-7	few	TRBV5-1	-	TGCGCCAGCAGCTTGTCCACCAGGGGCGATTCAAGAGAGCAGTACTTC	CASSLSTRGDSREQYF
TRBJ2-1	-	TRBV19	-	TGTGCCAGTAGTATAGGTCAACCTCCAGTCTCCTACAATGAGCAGTTCTTC	CASSIGQPPVSYNEQFF
TRBJ2-5	-	TRBV19	-	TGTGCCAGTAGTCACCCGAGGGACAAGACCTTAAGGGAGACCCAGTACTTC	CASSHPRDKTLRETQYF
TRBJ2-1	few	TRBV7-3	TRBD2	TGTGCCAGCAGCTCCCTAGCGGGAGAAGGTTACAATGAGCAGTTCTTC	CASSSLAGEGYNEQFF
TRBJ1-2	few	TRBV5-1	-	TGCGCCAGCAGCTTGGGACAGGCGCAGTCCTATGGCTACACCTTC	CASSLGQAQSYGYTF
TRBJ2-5	few	TRBV28	TRBD2	TGTGCCAGCAGTCCGGCGGGGGGGCGGAGAGAGACCCAGTACTTC	CASSPAGGRRETQYF
TRBJ1-1	-	TRBV2	-	TGTGCCAGCAGTGAATCCGGTTTGAACACTGAAGCTTTCTTT	CASSESGLNTEAFF
TRBJ1-5	few	TRBV30	-	TGTGCCTGGAGTGACTTCCCTCGGGGGGACAATCAGCCCCAGCATTTT	CAWSDFPRGDNQPQHF
TRBJ2-5	-	TRBV2	-	TGTGCCAGCAGTGAAGCGCGCGGGCAGGGAGGAGAGACCCAGTACTTC	CASSEARGQGGETQYF
TRBJ2-3	few	TRBV9	TRBD2	TGTGCCAGCCGTCCCCGGACTAGCCGCGACACAGATACGCAGTATTTT	CASRPRTSRDTDTQYF
TRBJ2-7	few	TRBV27	TRBD2	TGTGCCAGTCGCATCGGCGGGAGACTCGAGCAGTACTTC	CASRIGGRLEQYF
TRBJ2-2	-	TRBV9	TRBD1	TGTGCCAGCAGTCGAACAGGGGCCGGGGAGCTGTTTTTT	CASSRTGAGELFF
TRBJ2-1	many	TRBV5-1	-	TGCGCCAGCAGCTTACAGGGCTACCCCTACAATGAGCAGTTCTTC	CASSLQGYPYNEQFF
TRBJ1-6	-	TRBV9	-	TGTGCCAGCAGCCGGGACACATCTACCAGCTCACCCCTCCACTTT	CASSRDTSTSSPLHF
TRBJ2-5	few	TRBV7-2	TRBD1	TGTGCCAGCAGCTTCCGCCTCGGACAGGGGGGGGGAGAGACCCAGTACTTC	CASSFRLGQGGGETQYF
TRBJ1-2	-	TRBV29-1	-	TGCAGCGTCCCTCGGACAGAAGCTTATGGCTACACCTTC	CSVPRTEAYGYTF
TRBJ1-6	few	TRBV15	-	TGTGCCACCAGCCTGGGGTGGGGGGAAGCTAATTCACCCCTCCACTTT	CATSLGWGEANSPLHF
TRBJ1-2	-	TRBV6-1	TRBD1	TGTGCCAGCAGACGACAGGGGGCGGATGGCTACACCTTC	CASRRQGADGYTF
TRBJ1-1	-	TRBV28	-	TGTGCCACCACTCAGGGTTACACTGAAGCTTTCTTT	CATTQGYTEAFF
TRBJ1-1	few	TRBV19	TRBD1	TGTGCCAGTAGTATGGTTCGGGACAGCAACACTGAAGCTTTCTTT	CASSMVRDSNTEAFF
TRBJ1-5	few	TRBV21-1	-	TGTGCCAGCAGCAAAGCTGGCAGGGGGAAGCCCCAGCATTTT	CASSKAGRGKPQHF
TRBJ2-7	few	TRBV29-1	TRBD2	TGCAGCGTCGCAAACGGACTAGCGGGGTATTACGAGCAGTACTTC	CSVANGLAGYYEQYF
TRBJ2-7	many	TRBV9	-	TGTGCCAGCAGCGGTCAAATCCCCTACGAGCAGTACTTC	CASSGQIPYEQYF
TRBJ1-2	-	TRBV18	-	TGTGCCAGCTCACCGGAGCAGAACTATGGCTACACCTTC	CASSPEQNYGYTF
TRBJ2-7	few	TRBV7-2	TRBD1	TGTGCCAGCAGCCCCGGACAGGGCAAGGCCTACGAGCAGTACTTC	CASSPGQGKAYEQYF
TRBJ2-2	many	TRBV5-4	-	TGTGCCAGCAGCTGGGAGATGGGGTCGAACACCGGGGAGCTGTTTTTT	CASSWEMGSNTGELFF
TRBJ1-2	-	TRBV30	TRBD1	TGTGCCTGGGGACAGGGGTTTAACTATGGCTACACCTTC	CAWGQGFNYGYTF
TRBJ2-5	-	TRBV11-2	-	TGTGCCAGCAGCTTAGGGGACACACGAGAGACCCAGTACTTC	CASSLGDTRETQYF
TRBJ2-7	many	TRBV29-1	TRBD1	TGCAGCGCTGGGGGACAGGAGTTCTACGAGCAGTACTTC	CSAGGQEFYEQYF
TRBJ2-3	-	TRBV19	TRBD2	TGTGCCAGTAGTAGGAGCGGGAACACAGATACGCAGTATTTT	CASSRSGNTDTQYF
TRBJ2-5	-	TRBV28	-	TGTGCCAGCAGGCAGGGGATCGAGGAGACCCAGTACTTC	CASRQGIEETQYF
TRBJ2-2	many	TRBV9	TRBD2	TGTGCCAGCAGCGGCGGACTAGCGGGAGGAGGGGGGCTTGGCGGGGAGCTGTTTTTT	CASSGGLAGGGGLGGELFF
TRBJ1-4	-	TRBV7-9	-	TGTGCCAGCGGGACACGAACAACTAATGAAAAACTGTTTTTT	CASGTRTTNEKLFF
TRBJ1-5	-	TRBV18	-	TGTGCCAGCTCACCACAACGAGTCGGTCAGCCCCAGCATTTT	CASSPQRVGQPQHF
TRBJ2-1	-	TRBV28	-	TGTGCCAGCAGTCTTACCCTAGGGGGGCAGTTCTTC	CASSLTLGGQFF
TRBJ1-1	-	TRBV6-4	TRBD1	TGTGCCAGCAGTAGAACAGGGGCCACTGAAGCTTTCTTT	CASSRTGATEAFF
TRBJ1-2	-	TRBV30	TRBD1	TGTGCCTGGACCCAGGGACAGGGAGTCACTGGCTACACCTTC	CAWTQGQGVTGYTF
TRBJ2-1	-	TRBV9	-	TGTGCCAGCAGCTTGAGCTCCTACAATGAGCAGTTCTTC	CASSLSSYNEQFF
TRBJ2-7	-	TRBV4-3	TRBD2	TGCGCCAGCAGCCAAGATCTCGGGGGGAGGGACGAGCAGTACTTC	CASSQDLGGRDEQYF
TRBJ1-1	-	TRBV7-9	TRBD1	TGTGCCAGCAGCTTAAGTACGGGACAGGGGGCTTTCTTT	CASSLSTGQGAFF
TRBJ1-2	few	TRBV11-2	-	TGTGCCAGCATCCACGAAGGGGGAGGGAATGGCTACACCTTC	CASIHEGGGNGYTF
TRBJ2-7	few	TRBV4-3	-	TGCGCCAGCAGCCAAGATGACCTTAGCGGAGCCTACGAGCAGTACTTC	CASSQDDLSGAYEQYF
TRBJ1-3	few	TRBV28	-	TGTGCCAGCAAGGGGGGGAGCTCTGGAAACACCATATATTTT	CASKGGSSGNTIYF
TRBJ1-2	few	TRBV28	TRBD1	TGTGCCAGCAGTTCCCATTCAGGGGGCGTCAGTGGAGGCTACACCTTC	CASSSHSGGVSGGYTF
TRBJ2-3	-	TRBV5-1	TRBD2	TGCGCCAGCAGCGGGGGGGGGTTCGCCGAGAATACGCAGTATTTT	CASSGGGFAENTQYF
TRBJ2-2	-	TRBV19	-	TGTGCCAGTCGGGCGAGGGAGGCCGGGGAGCTGTTTTTT	CASRAREAGELFF
TRBJ1-1	-	TRBV11-2	TRBD1	TGTGCCAGCAGCCCTCAGGGGGACACTGAAGCTTTCTTT	CASSPQGDTEAFF
TRBJ2-5	many	TRBV29-1	-	TGCAGCGGCCGAGGACGGGGCCAAGAGACCCAGTACTTC	CSGRGRGQETQYF
TRBJ2-7	-	TRBV4-2	TRBD1	TGTGCCAGCAGCGCGGGACAGGGCTCCTACGAGCAGTACTTC	CASSAGQGSYEQYF
TRBJ2-7	-	TRBV9	TRBD2	TGTGCCAGCAGCGTAGAAACTAGCGGACAGCAGTACTTC	CASSVETSGQQYF
TRBJ1-1	few	TRBV2	-	TGTGCCAGCACTAATCAGGGGTTTGGCACTGAAGCTTTCTTT	CASTNQGFGTEAFF
TRBJ1-5	few	TRBV4-3	TRBD1	TGCGCCAGCAGCCAGTGGACAGGGAGAAGCAATCAGCCCCAGCATTTT	CASSQWTGRSNQPQHF
TRBJ2-1	few	TRBV9	TRBD1	TGTGCCAGCAGCGTAGGGATCCGGGACAGTCAAGTGAATGAGCAGTTCTTC	CASSVGIRDSQVNEQFF
TRBJ2-7	many	TRBV28	TRBD2	TGTGCCAGCAGTTTACTAGCGGGAACGACCTACGAGCAGTACTTC	CASSLLAGTTYEQYF
TRBJ1-5	-	TRBV28	-	TGTGCCAGCAGGAGGGGGAGTTTCAATCAGCCCCAGCATTTT	CASRRGSFNQPQHF